This T cell receptor beta chain emerged from a study of identical twins' blood T cells. Findings and limits, study-wide: Top TCRbeta clonotypes were shared more with twin than unrelated donors. Shared CDR3 clonotype counts tracked mainly the product of cloneset sizes.

Sample barcodes were added at both library ends during cDNA synthesis. In the authors' workflow: Each donor had about 100,000 to nearly 550,000 clonotypes. Each CDR3 protein gets one entry after TCRdb re-called the 5' RACE reads with MiXCR. These V and J calls originate from TCRdb's pipeline instead of the authors' own analysis. The sample contains 350,000 to 400,000 distinct CDR3 sequences, approximately 30% of which appear only once. About this clonotype itself: Its antigen is undetermined.

This CDR3 region has 13 residues. Trimming took 0 bases from V and 3 from J, leaving 7 bases between them. CDR1 and CDR2 from the germline V gene are SGHRS and YFSETQ. This sequence was found in a woman between 18 and 50 years old in good health. The J gene is TRBJ2-7, the V gene TRBV5-1; D is unclear. What was sequenced was PBMCs. The chain's CDR3 is CASSLVAFYEQYF. In DNA form, the CDR3 reads TGCGCCAGCAGCTTGGTTGCGTTCTACGAGCAGTACTTC.